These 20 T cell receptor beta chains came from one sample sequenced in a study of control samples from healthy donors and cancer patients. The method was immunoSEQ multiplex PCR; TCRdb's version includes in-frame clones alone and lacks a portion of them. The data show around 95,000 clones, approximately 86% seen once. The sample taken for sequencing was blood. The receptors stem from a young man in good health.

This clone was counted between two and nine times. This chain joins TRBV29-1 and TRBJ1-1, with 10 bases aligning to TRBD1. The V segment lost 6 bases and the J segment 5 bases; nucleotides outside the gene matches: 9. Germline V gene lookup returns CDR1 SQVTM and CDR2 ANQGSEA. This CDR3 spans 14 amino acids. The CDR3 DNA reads TGCAGCGTCAAGACAGGGGGCAGGGGAACTGAAGCTTTCTTT. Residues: CSVKTGGRGTEAFF. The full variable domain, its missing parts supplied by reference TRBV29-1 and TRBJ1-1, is SAVISQKPSRDICQRGTSLTIQCQVDSQVTMMFWYRQQPGQSLTLIATANQGSEATYESGFVIDKFPISRPNLTFSTLTVSNMSPEDSSIYLCSVKTGGRGTEAFFGQGTRLTVV.

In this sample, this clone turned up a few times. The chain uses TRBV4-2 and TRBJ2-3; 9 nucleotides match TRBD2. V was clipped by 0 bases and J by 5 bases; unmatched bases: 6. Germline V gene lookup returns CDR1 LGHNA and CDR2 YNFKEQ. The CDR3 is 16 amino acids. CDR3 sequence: CASSQDASSGVDTQYF. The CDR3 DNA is TGTGCCAGCAGCCAAGATGCGTCTAGCGGGGTAGATACGCAGTATTTT.

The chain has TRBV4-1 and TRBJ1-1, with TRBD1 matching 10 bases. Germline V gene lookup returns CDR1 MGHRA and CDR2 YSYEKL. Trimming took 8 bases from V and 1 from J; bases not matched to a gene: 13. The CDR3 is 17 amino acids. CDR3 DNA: TGCGCCAGCTATACAGACAGGGGGCTTAATCGGAACACTGAAGCTTTCTTT. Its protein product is CASYTDRGLNRNTEAFF.

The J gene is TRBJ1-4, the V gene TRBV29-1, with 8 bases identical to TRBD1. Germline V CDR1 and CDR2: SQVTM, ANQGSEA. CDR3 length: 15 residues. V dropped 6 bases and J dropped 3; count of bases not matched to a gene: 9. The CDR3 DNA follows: TGCAGCGTCCTCCCGGACAGGGCGGCTAATGAAAAACTGTTTTTT. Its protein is CSVLPDRAANEKLFF.

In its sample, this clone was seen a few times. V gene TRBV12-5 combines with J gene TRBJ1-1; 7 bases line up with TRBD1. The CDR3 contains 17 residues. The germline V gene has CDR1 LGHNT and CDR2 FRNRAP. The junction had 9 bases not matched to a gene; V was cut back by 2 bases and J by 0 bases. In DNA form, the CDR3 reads TGTGCTAGTGGTTTGCCGTCTTGGGGGACAGTGAACACTGAAGCTTTCTTT. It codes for CASGLPSWGTVNTEAFF.

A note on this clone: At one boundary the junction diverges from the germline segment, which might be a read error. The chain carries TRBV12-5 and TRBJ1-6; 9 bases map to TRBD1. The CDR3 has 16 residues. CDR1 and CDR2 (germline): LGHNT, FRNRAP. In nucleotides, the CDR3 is TGTGCTAGGGGTTTGGGGGGGGGACAGGGTCATTCACCCCTCCACTTT. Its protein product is CARGLGGGQGHSPLHF. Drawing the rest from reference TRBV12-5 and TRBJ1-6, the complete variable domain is DARVTQTPRHKVTEMGQEVTMRCQPILGHNTVFWYRQTMMQGLELLAYFRNRAPLDDSGMPKDRFSAEMPDATLATLKIQPSEPRDSAVYFCARGLGGGQGHSPLHFGNGTRLTVT.

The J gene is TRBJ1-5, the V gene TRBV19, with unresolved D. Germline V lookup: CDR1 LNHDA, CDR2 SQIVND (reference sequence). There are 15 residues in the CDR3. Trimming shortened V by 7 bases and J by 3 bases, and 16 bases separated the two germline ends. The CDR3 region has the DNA TGTGCCAGTATGGCTCAGGCAGCGGTCAATCAGCCCCAGCATTTT. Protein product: CASMAQAAVNQPQHF.

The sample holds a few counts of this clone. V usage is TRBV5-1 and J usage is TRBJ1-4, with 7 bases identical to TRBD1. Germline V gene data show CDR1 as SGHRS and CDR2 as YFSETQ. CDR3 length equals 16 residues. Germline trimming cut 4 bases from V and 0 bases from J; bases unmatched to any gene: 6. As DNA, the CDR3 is TGCGCCAGCAGCGCGGGGACAGCAACAACTAATGAAAAACTGTTTTTT. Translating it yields CASSAGTATTNEKLFF.

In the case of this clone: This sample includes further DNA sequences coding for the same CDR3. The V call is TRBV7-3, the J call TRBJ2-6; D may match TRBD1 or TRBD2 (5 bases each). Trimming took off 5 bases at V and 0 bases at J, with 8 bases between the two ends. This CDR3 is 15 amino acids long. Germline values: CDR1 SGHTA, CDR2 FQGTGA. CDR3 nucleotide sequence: TGTGCCAGCAGCGGGGACGTCTCTGGGGCCAACGTCCTGACTTTC. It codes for CASSGDVSGANVLTF.

As DNA, the CDR3 is TGCGCCAGCAGCGCTGGCGTAGGGGGCGGAAACAATGAGCAGTTCTTC. Its protein is CASSAGVGGGNNEQFF. The V call is TRBV5-1, the J call TRBJ2-1; 7 nucleotides agree with TRBD1. The V gene end was trimmed by 4 bases and the J gene end by 5 bases; junction bases not matched to a gene: 12. This CDR3 spans 16 amino acids. CDR1 is SGHRS and CDR2 is YFSETQ in the germline V gene.

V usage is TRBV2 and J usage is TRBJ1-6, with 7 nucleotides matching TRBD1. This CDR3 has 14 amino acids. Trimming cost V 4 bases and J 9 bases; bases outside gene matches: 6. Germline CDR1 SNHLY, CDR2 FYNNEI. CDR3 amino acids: CASSGDRESSPLHF. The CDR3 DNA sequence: TGTGCCAGCAGTGGCGACAGGGAGAGTTCACCCCTCCACTTT.

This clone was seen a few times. The DNA of the CDR3 is TGTGCCAGCAGCCATACCTCCGGGGGCCGGCGTCAGCCCCAGCATTTT. Translating gives CASSHTSGGRRQPQHF. The chain employs TRBV9 and TRBJ1-5, with a possible D match to TRBD1 (6 bases). The V and J ends lost 4 bases and 6 bases respectively, with 20 bases between them. This CDR3 spans 16 amino acids. Germline V gene lookup returns CDR1 SGDLS and CDR2 YYNGEE. Variable domain in full (rest from reference TRBV9 and TRBJ1-5): DSGVTQTPKHLITATGQRVTLRCSPRSGDLSVYWYQQSLDQGLQFLIQYYNGEERAKGNILERFSAQQFPDLHSELNLSSLELGDSALYFCASSHTSGGRRQPQHFGDGTRLSIL.

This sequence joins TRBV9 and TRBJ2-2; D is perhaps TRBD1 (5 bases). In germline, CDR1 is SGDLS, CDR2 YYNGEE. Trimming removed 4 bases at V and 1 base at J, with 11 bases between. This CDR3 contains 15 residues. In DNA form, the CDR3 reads TGTGCCAGCAGCCTAACTGGACAGAACACCGGGGAGCTGTTTTTT. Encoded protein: CASSLTGQNTGELFF.

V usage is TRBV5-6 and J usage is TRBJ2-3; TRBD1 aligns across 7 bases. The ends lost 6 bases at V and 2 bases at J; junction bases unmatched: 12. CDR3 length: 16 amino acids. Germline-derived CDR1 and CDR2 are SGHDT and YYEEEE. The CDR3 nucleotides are TGTGCCAGCAACCCAGGATGGGACAGTTTCACAGATACGCAGTATTTT. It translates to CASNPGWDSFTDTQYF.

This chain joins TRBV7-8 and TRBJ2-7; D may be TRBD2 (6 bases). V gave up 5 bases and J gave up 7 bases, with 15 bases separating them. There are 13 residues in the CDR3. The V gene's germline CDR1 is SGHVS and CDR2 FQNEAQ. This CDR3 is CASSIGTDLEQYF. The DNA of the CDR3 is TGTGCCAGCAGCATCGGGACTGACTTGGAGCAGTACTTC.

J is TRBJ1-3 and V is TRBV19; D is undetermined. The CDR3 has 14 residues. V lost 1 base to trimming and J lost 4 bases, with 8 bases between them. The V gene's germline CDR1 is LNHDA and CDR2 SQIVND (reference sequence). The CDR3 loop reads CASSIASRGNTIYF. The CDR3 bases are TGTGCCAGTAGTATAGCTTCTCGAGGAAACACCATATATTTT.

The CDR3 protein is CASGDGQLSPLHF. CDR3 DNA: TGTGCCAGCGGAGATGGCCAACTTTCACCCCTCCACTTT. The chain combines TRBV27 with TRBJ1-6; D unresolved. CDR3 length: 13 residues. V was trimmed by 8 bases and J by 9 bases, leaving 14 bases between them. The germline V gene encodes CDR1 MNHEY and CDR2 SMNVEV (reference sequence).

CDR3 nucleotides: TGTGCCAGCAGCCCCGGGACCAGGGGCCACTACGAGCAGTACTTC. Translation: CASSPGTRGHYEQYF. The rearrangement uses TRBV5-6 and TRBJ2-7; D is perhaps TRBD1 (6 bases). V was trimmed by 4 bases and J by 3 bases, leaving 17 bases between them. Germline values: CDR1 SGHDT, CDR2 YYEEEE. The CDR3 runs 15 residues.

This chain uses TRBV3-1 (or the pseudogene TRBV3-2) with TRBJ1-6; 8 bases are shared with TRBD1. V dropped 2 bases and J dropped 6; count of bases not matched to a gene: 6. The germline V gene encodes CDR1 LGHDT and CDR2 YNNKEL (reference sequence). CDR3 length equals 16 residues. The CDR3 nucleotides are TGTGCCAGCAGCCAATCTGACAGGGGCGGTAATTCACCCCTCCACTTT. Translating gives CASSQSDRGGNSPLHF.

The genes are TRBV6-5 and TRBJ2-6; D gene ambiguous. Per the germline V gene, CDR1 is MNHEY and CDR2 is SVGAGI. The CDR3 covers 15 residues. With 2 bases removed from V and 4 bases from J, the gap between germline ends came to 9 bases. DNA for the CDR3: TGTGCCAGCAGTTACGTGGTCTCGGGGGCCAACGTCCTGACTTTC. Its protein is CASSYVVSGANVLTF.